This T cell receptor (beta chain) was identified in a study of read filtering for tumor transcriptome and immune sequencing. At the level of the study: The cohort had over 16 men and about 15 women aged about 45 to 80, mean approximately 66 years. After DNase treatment, RNA was made into whole-transcriptome libraries.

The germline V gene has CDR1 SGHVS and CDR2 FQNEAQ. The ends were cut back, 7 bases at V and 4 bases at J, with 19 bases in the middle. The CDR3 is 15 amino acids. From around 440 ng of RNA, a library with molecular barcoded alpha/delta and beta/gamma adaptors was made. TCRdb reprocessed the reads with MiXCR, giving one entry per CDR3 protein. Found here are under 30,000 distinct CDR3 sequences, approximately 22% of them singletons; the top ten hold around 49%. This clonotype turned up a few times. J is TRBJ1-1 and V is TRBV7-8, with D perhaps matching TRBD1 (5 bases). The clonotype was recovered from a donor aged 40 or older with multiple myeloma. Specimen: a population of CD138-negative cells sorted from bone marrow. CDR3 in amino acids: CASNRVSGRSTEAFF. The DNA of the CDR3 is TGTGCCAGCAACCGAGTGTCGGGACGGAGCACTGAAGCTTTCTTT.